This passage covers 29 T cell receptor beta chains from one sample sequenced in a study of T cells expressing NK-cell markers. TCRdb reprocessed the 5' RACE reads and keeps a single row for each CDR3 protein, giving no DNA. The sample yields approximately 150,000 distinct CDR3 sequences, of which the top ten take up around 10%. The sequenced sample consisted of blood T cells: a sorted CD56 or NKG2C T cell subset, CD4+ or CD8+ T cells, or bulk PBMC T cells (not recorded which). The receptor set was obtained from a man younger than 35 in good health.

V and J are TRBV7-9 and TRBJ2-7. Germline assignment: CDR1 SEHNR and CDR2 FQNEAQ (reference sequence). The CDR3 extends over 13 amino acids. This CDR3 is CASSVAGEWEQYF.

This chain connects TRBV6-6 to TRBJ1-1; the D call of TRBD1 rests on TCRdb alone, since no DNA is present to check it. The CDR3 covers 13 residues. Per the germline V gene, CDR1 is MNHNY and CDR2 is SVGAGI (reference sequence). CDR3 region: CASSYRGYTEAFF.

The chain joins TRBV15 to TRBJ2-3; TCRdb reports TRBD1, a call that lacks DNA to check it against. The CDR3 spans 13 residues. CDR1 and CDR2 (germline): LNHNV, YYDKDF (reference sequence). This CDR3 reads CATSGQELDTQYF.

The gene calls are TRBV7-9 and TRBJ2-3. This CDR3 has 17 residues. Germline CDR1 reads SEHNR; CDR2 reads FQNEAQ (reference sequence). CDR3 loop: CASSLLTRVTSTDTQYF.

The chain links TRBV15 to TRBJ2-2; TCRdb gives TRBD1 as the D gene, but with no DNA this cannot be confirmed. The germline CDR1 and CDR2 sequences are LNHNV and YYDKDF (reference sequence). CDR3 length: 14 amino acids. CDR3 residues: CATSRDRGTGELFF.

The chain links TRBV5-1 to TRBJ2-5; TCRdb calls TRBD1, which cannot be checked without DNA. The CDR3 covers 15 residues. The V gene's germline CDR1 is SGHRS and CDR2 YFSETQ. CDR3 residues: CASEKEGATEEAQYF. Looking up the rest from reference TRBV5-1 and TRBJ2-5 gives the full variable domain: KAGVTQTPRYLIKTRGQQVTLSCSPISGHRSVSWYQQTPGQGLQFLFEYFSETQRNKGNFPGRFSGRQFSNSRSEMNVSTLELGDSALYLCASEKEGATEEAQYFGPGTRLLVL.

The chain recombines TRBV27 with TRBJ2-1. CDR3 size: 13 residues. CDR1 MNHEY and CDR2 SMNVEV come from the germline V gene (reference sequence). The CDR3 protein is CASSPKLYNEQFF.

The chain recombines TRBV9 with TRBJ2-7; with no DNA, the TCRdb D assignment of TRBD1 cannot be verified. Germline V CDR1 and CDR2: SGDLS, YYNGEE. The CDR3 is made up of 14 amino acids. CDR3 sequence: CASSSTGLALEQYF.

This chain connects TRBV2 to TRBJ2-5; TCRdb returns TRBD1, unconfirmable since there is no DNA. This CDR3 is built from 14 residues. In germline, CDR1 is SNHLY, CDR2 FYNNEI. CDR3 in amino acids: CASSEVTGIETQYF.

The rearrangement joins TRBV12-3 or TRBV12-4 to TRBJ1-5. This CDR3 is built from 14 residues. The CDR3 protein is CASSQGLLHQPQHF.

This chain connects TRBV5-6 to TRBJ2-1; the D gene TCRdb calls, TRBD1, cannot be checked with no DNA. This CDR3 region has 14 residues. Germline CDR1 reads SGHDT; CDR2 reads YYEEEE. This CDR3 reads CASSLGARGNEQFF.

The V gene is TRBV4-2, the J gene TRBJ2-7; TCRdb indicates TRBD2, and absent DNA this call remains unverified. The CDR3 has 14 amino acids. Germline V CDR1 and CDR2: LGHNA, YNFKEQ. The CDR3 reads CASSARLDGREQYF.

The CDR3: CASSLILAGGRHEQYF. The V gene is TRBV7-8, the J gene TRBJ2-7; TCRdb lists TRBD2, though no DNA is available to test this call. CDR3 length equals 16 residues. Germline CDR1 SGHVS, CDR2 FQNEAQ. Together with reference TRBV7-8 and TRBJ2-7, the CDR3 gives the full variable domain: GAGVSQSPRYKVAKRGQDVALRCDPISGHVSLFWYQQALGQGPEFLTYFQNEAQLDKSGLPSDRFFAERPEGSVSTLKIQRTQQEDSAVYLCASSLILAGGRHEQYFGPGTRLTVT.

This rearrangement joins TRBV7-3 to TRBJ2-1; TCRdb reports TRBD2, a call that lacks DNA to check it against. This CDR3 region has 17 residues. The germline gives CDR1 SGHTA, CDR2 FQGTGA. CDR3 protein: CASSYTPGGEFDNEQFF.

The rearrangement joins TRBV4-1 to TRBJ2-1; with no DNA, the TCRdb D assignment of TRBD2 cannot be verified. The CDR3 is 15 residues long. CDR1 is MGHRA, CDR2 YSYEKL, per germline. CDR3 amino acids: CASSQEPGGTDEQFF.

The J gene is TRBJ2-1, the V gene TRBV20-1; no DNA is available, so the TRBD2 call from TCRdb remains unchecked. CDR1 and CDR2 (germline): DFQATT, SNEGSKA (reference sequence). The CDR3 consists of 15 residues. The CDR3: CSVTRRPSGSHEQFF.

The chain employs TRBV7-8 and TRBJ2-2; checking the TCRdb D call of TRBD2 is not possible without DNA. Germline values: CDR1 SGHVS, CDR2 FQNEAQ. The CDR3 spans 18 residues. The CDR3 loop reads CASSFRAPLAGGHGELFF.

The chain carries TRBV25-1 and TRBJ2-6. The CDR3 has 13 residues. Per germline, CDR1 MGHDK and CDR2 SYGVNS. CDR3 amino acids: CASSRTGANVLTF.

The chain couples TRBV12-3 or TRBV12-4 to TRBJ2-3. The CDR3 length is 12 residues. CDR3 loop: CASSWQSDTQYF.

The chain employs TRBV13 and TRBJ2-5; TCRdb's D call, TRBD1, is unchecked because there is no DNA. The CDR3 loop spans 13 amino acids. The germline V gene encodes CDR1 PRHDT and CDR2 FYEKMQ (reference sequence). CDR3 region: CASSLGARETQYF.

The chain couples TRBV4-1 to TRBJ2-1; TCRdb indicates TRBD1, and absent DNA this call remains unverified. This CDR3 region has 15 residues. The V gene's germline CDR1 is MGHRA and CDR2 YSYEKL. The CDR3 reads CASSPPTGGYNEQFF.

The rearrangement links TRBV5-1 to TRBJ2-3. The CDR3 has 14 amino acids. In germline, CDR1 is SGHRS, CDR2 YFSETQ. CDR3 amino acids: CASSYYTVEDTQYF.

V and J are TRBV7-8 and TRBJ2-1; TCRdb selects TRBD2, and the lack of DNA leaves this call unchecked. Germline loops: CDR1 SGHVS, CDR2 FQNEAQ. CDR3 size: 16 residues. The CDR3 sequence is CASSLVLAGKHNEQFF.

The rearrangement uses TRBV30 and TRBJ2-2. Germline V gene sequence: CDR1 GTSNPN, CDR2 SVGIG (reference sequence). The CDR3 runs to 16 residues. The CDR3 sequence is CAWSVIEVRWAGELFF. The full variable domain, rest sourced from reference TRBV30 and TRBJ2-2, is SQTIHQWPATLVQPVGSPLSLECTVEGTSNPNLYWYRQAAGRGLQLLFYSVGIGQISSEVPQNLSASRPQDRQFILSSKKLLLSDSGFYLCAWSVIEVRWAGELFFGEGSRLTVL.

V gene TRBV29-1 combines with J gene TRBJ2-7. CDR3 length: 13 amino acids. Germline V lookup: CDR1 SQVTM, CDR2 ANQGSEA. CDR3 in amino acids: CSVISGRTYEQYF.

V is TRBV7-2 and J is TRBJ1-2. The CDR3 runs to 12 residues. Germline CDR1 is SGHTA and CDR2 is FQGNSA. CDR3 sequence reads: CASTLGSGGYTF.

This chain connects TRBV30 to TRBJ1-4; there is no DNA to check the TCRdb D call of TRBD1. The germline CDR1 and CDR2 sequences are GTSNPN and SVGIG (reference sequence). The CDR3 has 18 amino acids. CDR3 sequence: CAWTDGAGPLATNEKLFF.

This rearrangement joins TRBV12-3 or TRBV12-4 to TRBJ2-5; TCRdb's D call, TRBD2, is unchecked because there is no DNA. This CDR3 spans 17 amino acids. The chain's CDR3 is CASSPPRGLTLQETQYF.

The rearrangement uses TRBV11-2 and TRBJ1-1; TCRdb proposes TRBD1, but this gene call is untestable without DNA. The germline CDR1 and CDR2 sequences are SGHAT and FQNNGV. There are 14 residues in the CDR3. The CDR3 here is CASSTVGGGTEAFF. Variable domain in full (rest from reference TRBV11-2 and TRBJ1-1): EAGVAQSPRYKIIEKRQSVAFWCNPISGHATLYWYQQILGQGPKLLIQFQNNGVVDDSQLPKDRFSAERLKGVDSTLKIQPAKLEDSAVYLCASSTVGGGTEAFFGQGTRLTVV.